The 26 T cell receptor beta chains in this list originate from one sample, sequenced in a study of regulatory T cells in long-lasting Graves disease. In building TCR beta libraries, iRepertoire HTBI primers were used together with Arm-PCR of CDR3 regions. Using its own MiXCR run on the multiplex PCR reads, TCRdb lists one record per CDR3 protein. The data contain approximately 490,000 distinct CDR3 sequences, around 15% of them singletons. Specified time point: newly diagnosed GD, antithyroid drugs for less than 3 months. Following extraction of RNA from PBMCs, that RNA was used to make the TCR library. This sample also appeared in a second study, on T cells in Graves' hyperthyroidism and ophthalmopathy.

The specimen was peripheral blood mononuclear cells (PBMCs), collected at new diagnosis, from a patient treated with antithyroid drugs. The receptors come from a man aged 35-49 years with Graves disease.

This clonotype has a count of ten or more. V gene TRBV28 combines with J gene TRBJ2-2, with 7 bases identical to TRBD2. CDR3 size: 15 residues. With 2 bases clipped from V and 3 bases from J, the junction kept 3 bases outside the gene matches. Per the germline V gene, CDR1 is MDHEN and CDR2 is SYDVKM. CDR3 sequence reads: CASSLEGGHTGELFF. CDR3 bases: TGTGCCAGCAGTTTAGAGGGAGGGCACACCGGGGAGCTGTTTTTT.

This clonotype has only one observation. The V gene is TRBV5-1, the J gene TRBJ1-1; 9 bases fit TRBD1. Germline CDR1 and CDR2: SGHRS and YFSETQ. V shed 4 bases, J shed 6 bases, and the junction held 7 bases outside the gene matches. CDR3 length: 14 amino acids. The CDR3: CASSAGQGWAEAFF. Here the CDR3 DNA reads TGCGCCAGCAGCGCGGGACAGGGATGGGCTGAAGCTTTCTTT.

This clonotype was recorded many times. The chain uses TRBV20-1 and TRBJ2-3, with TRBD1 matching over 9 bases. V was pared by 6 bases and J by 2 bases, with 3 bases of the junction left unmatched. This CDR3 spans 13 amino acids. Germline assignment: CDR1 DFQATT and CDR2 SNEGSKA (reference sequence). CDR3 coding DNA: TGCAGTGCCGACAGGGGGTTCACAGATACGCAGTATTTT. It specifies CSADRGFTDTQYF.

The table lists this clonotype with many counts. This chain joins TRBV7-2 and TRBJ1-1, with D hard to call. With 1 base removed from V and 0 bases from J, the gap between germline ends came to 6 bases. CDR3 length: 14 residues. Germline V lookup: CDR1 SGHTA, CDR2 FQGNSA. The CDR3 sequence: CASSLVRLNTEAFF. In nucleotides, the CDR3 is TGTGCCAGCAGCTTAGTTCGGTTGAACACTGAAGCTTTCTTT.

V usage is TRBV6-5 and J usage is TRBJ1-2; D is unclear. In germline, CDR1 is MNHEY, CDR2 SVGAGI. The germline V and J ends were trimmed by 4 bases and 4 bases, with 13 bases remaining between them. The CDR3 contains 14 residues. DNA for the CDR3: TGTGCCAGCAGTTGGAAAGGTCGCGCCTATGGCTACACCTTC. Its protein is CASSWKGRAYGYTF.

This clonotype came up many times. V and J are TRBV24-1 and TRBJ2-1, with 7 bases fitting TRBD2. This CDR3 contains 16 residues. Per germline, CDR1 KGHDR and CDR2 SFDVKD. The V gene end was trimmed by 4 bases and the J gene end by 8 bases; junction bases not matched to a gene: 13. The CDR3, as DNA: TGTGCCACCAGTGACCGGTACGGGACTACCGCCCATGAGCAGTTCTTC. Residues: CATSDRYGTTAHEQFF.

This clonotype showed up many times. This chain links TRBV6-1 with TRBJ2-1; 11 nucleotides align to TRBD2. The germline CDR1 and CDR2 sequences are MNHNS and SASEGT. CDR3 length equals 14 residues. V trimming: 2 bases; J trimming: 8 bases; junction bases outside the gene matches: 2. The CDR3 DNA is TGTGCCAGCAGTGAAACTAGCGGGAGTGATGAGCAGTTCTTC. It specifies CASSETSGSDEQFF.

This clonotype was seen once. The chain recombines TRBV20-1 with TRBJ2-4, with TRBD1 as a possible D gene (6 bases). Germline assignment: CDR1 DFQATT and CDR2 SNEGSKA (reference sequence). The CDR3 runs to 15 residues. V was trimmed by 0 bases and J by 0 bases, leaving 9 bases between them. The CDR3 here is CSAREGALAKNIQYF. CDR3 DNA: TGCAGTGCTAGAGAGGGGGCTTTAGCCAAAAACATTCAGTACTTC.

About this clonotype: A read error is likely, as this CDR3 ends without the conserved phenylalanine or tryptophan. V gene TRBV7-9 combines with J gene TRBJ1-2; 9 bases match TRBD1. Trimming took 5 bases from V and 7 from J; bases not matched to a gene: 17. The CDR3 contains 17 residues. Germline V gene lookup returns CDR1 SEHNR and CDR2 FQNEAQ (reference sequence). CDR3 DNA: TGTGCCAGCAGCCTACCCGCTCGAGGGACAGGGAGGGGTGGCTACACCTCC. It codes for CASSLPARGTGRGGYTS.

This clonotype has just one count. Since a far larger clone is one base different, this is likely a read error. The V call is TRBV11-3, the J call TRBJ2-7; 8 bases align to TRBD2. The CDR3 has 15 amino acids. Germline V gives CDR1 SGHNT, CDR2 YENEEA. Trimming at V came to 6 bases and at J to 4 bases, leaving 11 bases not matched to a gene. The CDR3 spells CASSLSGSRLYEQYF. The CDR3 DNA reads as TGTGCCAGCAGTTTAAGCGGGAGCCGCCTTTACGAGCAGTACTTC.

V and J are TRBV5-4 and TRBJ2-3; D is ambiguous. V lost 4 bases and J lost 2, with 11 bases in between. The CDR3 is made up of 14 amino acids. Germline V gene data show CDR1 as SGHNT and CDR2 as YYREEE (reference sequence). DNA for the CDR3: TGTGCCAGCAGCCTTATCACAGACACAGATACGCAGTATTTT. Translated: CASSLITDTDTQYF.

The CDR3 reads CATSRDRWGTGELFF. The CDR3 DNA reads as TGTGCCACCAGCAGAGATCGGTGGGGCACCGGGGAGCTGTTTTTT. The chain couples TRBV15 to TRBJ2-2; D remains unclear. Germline CDR1 LNHNV, CDR2 YYDKDF (reference sequence). V lost 0 bases and J 4 bases, leaving 9 bases between the germline ends. The CDR3 is made up of 15 amino acids.

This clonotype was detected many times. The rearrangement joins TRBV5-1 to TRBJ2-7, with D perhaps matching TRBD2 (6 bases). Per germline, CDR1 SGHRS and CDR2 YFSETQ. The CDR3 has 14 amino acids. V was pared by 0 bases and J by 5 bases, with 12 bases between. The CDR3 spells CASSLEGWRDEQYF. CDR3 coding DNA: TGCGCCAGCAGCTTGGAGGGATGGAGGGACGAGCAGTACTTC.

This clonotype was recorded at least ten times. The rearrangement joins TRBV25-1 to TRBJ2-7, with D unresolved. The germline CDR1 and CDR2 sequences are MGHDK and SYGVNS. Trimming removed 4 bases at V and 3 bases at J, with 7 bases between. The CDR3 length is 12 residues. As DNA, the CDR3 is TGTGCCAGCAGTGTTTCAGTCTACGAGCAGTACTTC. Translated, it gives CASSVSVYEQYF.

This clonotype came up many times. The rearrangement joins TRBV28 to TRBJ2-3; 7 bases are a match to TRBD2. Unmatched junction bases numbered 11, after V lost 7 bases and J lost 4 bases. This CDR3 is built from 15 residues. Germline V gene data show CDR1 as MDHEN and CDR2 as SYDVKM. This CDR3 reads CASNQAGMGADTQYF. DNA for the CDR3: TGTGCCAGCAACCAAGCGGGGATGGGGGCAGATACGCAGTATTTT.

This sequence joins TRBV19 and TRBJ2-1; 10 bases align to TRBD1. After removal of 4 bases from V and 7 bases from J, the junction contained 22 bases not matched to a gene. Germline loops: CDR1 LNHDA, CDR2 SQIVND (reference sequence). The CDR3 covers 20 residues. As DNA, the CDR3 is TGTGCCAGTAGTACCCTTATGACAGGGGGCTGGTCTATCAAAGGGAATGAGCAGTTCTTC. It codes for CASSTLMTGGWSIKGNEQFF.

The chain's CDR3 is CASSYDTRGSLNTEAFF. For the CDR3, the DNA is TGTGCCAGCAGTTACGACACCAGGGGGAGCCTGAACACTGAAGCTTTCTTT. The V gene is TRBV11-2, the J gene TRBJ1-1; TRBD1 matches 7 bases. The V segment lost 6 bases and the J segment 0 bases; nucleotides outside the gene matches: 13. This CDR3 is 17 amino acids long. Germline V lookup: CDR1 SGHAT, CDR2 FQNNGV.

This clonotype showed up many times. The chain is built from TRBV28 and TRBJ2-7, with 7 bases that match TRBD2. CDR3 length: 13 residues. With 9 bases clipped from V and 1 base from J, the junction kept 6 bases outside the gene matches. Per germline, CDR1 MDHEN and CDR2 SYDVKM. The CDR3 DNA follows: TGTGCCAGTACTAGCGCCCCATCCTACGAGCAGTACTTC. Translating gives CASTSAPSYEQYF. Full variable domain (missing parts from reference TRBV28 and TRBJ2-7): DVKVTQSSRYLVKRTGEKVFLECVQDMDHENMFWYRQDPGLGLRLIYFSYDVKMKEKGDIPEGYSVSREKKERFSLILESASTNQTSMYLCASTSAPSYEQYFGPGTRLTVT.

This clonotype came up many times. This CDR3 is CASSLRLAAYTQYF. The CDR3 DNA is TGTGCCAGCAGCCTTAGACTAGCGGCCTATACGCAGTATTTT. The V call is TRBV11-2, the J call TRBJ2-3; TRBD2 matches at 9 bases. In germline, CDR1 is SGHAT, CDR2 FQNNGV. Trimming took 5 bases from V and 7 from J; bases not matched to a gene: 7. This CDR3 region has 14 residues.

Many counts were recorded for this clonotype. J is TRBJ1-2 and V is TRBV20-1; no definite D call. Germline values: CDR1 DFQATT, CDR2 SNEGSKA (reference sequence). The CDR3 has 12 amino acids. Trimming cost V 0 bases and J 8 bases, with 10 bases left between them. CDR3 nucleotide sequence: TGCAGTGCTAGAGATACGTGGGGAGGCTACACCTTC. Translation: CSARDTWGGYTF.

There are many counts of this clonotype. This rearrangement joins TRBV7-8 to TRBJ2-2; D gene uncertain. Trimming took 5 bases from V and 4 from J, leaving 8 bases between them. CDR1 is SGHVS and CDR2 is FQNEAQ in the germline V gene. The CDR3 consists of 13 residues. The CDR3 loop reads CASSAHRTGELFF. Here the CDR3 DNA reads TGTGCCAGCAGCGCTCACCGCACCGGGGAGCTGTTTTTT.

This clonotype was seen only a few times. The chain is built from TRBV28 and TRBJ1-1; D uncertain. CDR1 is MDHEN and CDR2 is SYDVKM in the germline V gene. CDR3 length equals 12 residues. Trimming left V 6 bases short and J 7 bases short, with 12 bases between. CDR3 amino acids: CASSPTRVEAFF. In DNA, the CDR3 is TGTGCCAGCAGCCCTACAAGGGTTGAAGCTTTCTTT. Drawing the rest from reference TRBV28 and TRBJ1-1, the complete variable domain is DVKVTQSSRYLVKRTGEKVFLECVQDMDHENMFWYRQDPGLGLRLIYFSYDVKMKEKGDIPEGYSVSREKKERFSLILESASTNQTSMYLCASSPTRVEAFFGQGTRLTVV.

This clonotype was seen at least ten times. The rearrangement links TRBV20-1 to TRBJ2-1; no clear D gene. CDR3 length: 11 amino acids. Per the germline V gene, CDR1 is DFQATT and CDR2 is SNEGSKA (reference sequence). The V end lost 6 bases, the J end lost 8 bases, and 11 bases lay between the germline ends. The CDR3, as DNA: TGCAGTGCGGCGCAGACTGATGAGCAGTTCTTC. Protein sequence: CSAAQTDEQFF.

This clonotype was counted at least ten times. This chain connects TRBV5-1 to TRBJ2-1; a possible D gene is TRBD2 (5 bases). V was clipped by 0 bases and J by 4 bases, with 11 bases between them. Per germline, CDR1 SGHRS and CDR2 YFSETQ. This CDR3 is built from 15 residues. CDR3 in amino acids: CASSLEISGYNEQFF. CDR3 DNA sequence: TGCGCCAGCAGCTTGGAAATTTCGGGATACAATGAGCAGTTCTTC. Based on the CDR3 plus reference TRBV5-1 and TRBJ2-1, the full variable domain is KAGVTQTPRYLIKTRGQQVTLSCSPISGHRSVSWYQQTPGQGLQFLFEYFSETQRNKGNFPGRFSGRQFSNSRSEMNVSTLELGDSALYLCASSLEISGYNEQFFGPGTRLTVL.

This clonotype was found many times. In nucleotides, the CDR3 is TGTGCCAGCAGTTTAAAGGGACTAGCGGGAATGGATACGCAGTATTTT. Amino acids: CASSLKGLAGMDTQYF. The rearrangement joins TRBV6-2 or TRBV6-3 to TRBJ2-3, with 13 bases matching TRBD2. The CDR3 loop spans 16 amino acids. V lost 4 bases to trimming and J lost 6 bases; unmatched junction nucleotides: 7. Looked up from germline, CDR1 is MNHEY and CDR2 is SVGEGT.

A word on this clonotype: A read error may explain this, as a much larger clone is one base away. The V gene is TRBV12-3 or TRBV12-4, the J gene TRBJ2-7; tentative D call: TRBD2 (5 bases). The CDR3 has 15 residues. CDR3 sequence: CVSSSPRDPRYEQYF. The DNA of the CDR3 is TGTGTCAGCAGTTCCCCTCGGGATCCCAGGTACGAGCAGTACTTC.